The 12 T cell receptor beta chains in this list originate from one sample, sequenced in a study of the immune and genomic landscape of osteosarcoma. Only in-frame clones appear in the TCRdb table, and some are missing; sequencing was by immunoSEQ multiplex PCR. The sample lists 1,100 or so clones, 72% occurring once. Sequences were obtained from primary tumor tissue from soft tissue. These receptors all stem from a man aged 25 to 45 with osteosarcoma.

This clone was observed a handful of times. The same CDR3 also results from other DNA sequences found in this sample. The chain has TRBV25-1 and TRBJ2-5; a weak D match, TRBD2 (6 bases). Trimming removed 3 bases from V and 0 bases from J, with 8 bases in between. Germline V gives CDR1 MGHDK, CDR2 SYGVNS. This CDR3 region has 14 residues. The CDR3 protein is CASSERGHQETQYF. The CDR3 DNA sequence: TGTGCCAGCAGTGAGCGGGGCCACCAAGAGACCCAGTACTTC.

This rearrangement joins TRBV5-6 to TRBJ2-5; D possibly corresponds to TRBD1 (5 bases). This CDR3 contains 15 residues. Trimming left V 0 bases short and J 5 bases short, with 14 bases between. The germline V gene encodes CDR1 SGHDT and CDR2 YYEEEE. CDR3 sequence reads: CASSLDQGVMETQYF. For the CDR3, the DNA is TGTGCCAGCAGCTTGGATCAGGGTGTAATGGAGACCCAGTACTTC.

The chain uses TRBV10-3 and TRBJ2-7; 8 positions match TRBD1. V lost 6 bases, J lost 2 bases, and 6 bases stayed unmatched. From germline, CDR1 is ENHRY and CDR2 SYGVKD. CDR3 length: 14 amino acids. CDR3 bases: TGTGCCATCAGACAAGGACAGGGACCCTACGAGCAGTACTTC. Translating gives CAIRQGQGPYEQYF.

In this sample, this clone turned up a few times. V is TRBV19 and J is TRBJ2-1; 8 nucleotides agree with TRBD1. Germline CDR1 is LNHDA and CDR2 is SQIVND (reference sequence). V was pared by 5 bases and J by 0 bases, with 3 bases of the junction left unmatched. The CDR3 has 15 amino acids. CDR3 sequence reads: CASSLDRGSYNEQFF. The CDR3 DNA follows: TGTGCCAGTAGTCTCGACAGGGGCTCCTACAATGAGCAGTTCTTC. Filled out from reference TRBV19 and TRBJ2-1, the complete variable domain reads DGGITQSPKYLFRKEGQNVTLSCEQNLNHDAMYWYRQDPGQGLRLIYYSQIVNDFQKGDIAEGYSVSREKKESFPLTVTSAQKNPTAFYLCASSLDRGSYNEQFFGPGTRLTVL.

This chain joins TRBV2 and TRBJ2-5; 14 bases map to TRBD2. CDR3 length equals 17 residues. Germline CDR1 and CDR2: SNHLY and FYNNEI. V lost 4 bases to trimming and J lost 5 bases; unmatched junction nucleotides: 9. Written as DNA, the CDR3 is TGTGCCAGCAGTGTAGGGACTAGCGGGGGTACGAGGGAGACCCAGTACTTC. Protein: CASSVGTSGGTRETQYF.

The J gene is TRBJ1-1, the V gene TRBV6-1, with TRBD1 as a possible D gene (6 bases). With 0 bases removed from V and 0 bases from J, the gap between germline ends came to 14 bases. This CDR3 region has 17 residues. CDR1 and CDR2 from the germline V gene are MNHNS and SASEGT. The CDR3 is CASSEAGALRVNTEAFF. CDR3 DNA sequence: TGTGCCAGCAGTGAAGCGGGGGCCCTCAGGGTGAACACTGAAGCTTTCTTT.

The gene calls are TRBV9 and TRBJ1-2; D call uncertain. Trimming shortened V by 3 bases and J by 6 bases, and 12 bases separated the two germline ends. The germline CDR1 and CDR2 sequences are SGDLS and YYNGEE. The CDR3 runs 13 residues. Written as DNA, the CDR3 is TGTGCCAGCAGCGCCCTGGGCGGGAATGGCTACACCTTC. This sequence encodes CASSALGGNGYTF.

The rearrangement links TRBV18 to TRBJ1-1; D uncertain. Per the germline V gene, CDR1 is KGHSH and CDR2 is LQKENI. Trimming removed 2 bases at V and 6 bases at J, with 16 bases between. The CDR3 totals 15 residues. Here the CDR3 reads CASSPIGRVTAEAFF. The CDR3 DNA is TGTGCCAGCTCACCAATAGGGAGAGTTACTGCTGAAGCTTTCTTT.

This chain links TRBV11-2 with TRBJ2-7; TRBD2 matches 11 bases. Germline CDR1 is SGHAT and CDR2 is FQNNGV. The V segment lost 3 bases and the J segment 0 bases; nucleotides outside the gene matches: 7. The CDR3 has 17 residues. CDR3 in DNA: TGTGCCAGCAGCTTTCAACTAGCGGGGGCATTCTCCTACGAGCAGTACTTC. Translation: CASSFQLAGAFSYEQYF.

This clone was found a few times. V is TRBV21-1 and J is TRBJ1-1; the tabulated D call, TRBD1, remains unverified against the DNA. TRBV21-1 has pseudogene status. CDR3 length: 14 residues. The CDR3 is CASTYRGRFTEAFF. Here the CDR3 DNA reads TGTGCCAGCACCTACAGGGGGCGGTTCACTGAAGCTTTCTTT.

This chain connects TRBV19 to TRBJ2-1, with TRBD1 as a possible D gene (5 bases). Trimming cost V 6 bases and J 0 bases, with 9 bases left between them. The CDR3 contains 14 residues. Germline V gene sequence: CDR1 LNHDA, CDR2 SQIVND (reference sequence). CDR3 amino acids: CASRYRGSYNEQFF. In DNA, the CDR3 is TGTGCCAGTAGGTATAGGGGCTCCTACAATGAGCAGTTCTTC.

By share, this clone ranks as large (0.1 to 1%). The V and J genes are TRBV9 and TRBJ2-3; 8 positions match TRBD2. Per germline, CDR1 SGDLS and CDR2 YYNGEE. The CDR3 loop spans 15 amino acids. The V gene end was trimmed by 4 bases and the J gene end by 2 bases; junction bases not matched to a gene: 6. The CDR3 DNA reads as TGTGCCAGCAGCCTCGGGGGGGCAGACACAGATACGCAGTATTTT. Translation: CASSLGGADTDTQYF.